Here is one T cell receptor (beta chain) with its context. This clone was seen a single time. No cognate antigen has been identified for it. Base qualities are missing; no much larger clone stands one base away. The data were obtained in a study of chemoradiotherapy in HPV16-positive cancers (dated by TCRdb to between 2021 and 2024). Context from the whole study: Functional T-cell assays on cells from a couple of HPV16-positive patients defined candidate HPV-specific T-cell clones and common TCR motifs. Whether T-cell immunity against the HPV oncoproteins E6 and E7 changes during chemoradiotherapy and whether survival is affected by this immunity were examined in the study. The candidate HPV-specific TCRs and motifs were subsequently tracked in TCR repertoires obtained from roughly 78 patients with HPV-related cancers.

Repertoires were sampled repeatedly over the course of chemoradiotherapy, so clonal expansion could be followed in the tumor microenvironment. What the authors observed across the whole study: Expansion of candidate HPV-specific clones and E7-related TCR motifs was observed in the tumor microenvironment during treatment, whereas no such expansion was observed for non-HPV-specific T cells. The functional definition of HPV-specific T cells was derived from only a couple of HPV16-positive patients, and the survival association was reported for HPV16-positive patients. Among HPV16-positive patients, expansion of HPV-responsive T cells during chemoradiotherapy was associated with better recurrence-free survival.

Library generation was performed with the immunoSEQ multiplex PCR assay. TCRdb took over this immuneACCESS table, retaining in-frame rearrangements with V and J assigned. Such tables are incomplete; in checked studies, under half of the missing clones stem from an unresolved V gene, and the remainder is unexplained. In this sample the table shows over 350 clones, 82% of which occur a single time. Around 29% of the sample is held by the ten biggest clonotypes. The CDR3 spans 14 residues, from the cysteine through the phenylalanine. Just the 42-base CDR3 DNA is kept, in frame starting at base 1. V is pared back by 1 base and J by 3 bases, with 9 bases lying between the germline termini. From a lookup of the germline V gene (reference sequence), CDR1 and CDR2 are SEHNR and FQNEAQ.

The rearranged chain carries TRBV7-9 and TRBJ2-5, and perhaps TRBD2 as D gene, on 5 matching bases. The sequences come from tumor tissue, collected from a patient who underwent chemoradiotherapy. This TCR was recovered from a human donor with HPV-associated anogenital cancer. The sequenced DNA is TGTGCCAGCAGCTTAGAGGGAGTTGAAGAGACCCAGTACTTC. It encodes CASSLEGVEETQYF.